This passage covers 5 T cell receptor beta chains from one sample sequenced in a study of T cell responses to AZD1222 COVID-19 vaccine. Profiled with immunoSEQ multiplex PCR; TCRdb holds only in-frame clones, not every one. The sample carries about 140,000 clones, 80% to 90% recorded once. This material consisted of peripheral blood, taken on day 0 of AZD1222 vaccination. Every receptor here comes from an adult in good health.

The genes are TRBV9 and TRBJ1-2; a weak D match, TRBD1 (5 bases). Germline CDR1 and CDR2: SGDLS and YYNGEE. Trimming pared 0 bases from V and 6 bases from J, leaving 21 bases between. The CDR3 is 17 residues long. As DNA, the CDR3 is TGTGCCAGCAGCGTAGCGGGATGGGGGGAAGGGCACCATGGCTACACCTTC. It is translated as CASSVAGWGEGHHGYTF.

This chain links TRBV7-2 with TRBJ2-1; 11 positions agree with TRBD2. Germline V gives CDR1 SGHTA, CDR2 FQGNSA. J gave up 6 bases and V 4 bases, and 2 bases lay outside the gene matches. CDR3 length equals 14 residues. CDR3 DNA: TGTGCCAGCAGCTATAGCGGGAGGGCCAATGAGCAGTTCTTC. Translating it yields CASSYSGRANEQFF.

V and J are TRBV10-3 and TRBJ2-3; D unclear. The ends were cut back, 0 bases at V and 0 bases at J, with 22 bases in the middle. This CDR3 comprises 20 residues. Germline CDR1 is ENHRY and CDR2 is SYGVKD. The CDR3 is CAISESQFRRRVPSTDTQYF. The CDR3 region has the DNA TGTGCCATCAGTGAGTCGCAATTTAGGCGGAGAGTTCCTAGCACAGATACGCAGTATTTT.

The J gene is TRBJ2-2, the V gene TRBV7-6; 13 bases fit TRBD2. The CDR3 is 18 residues long. Germline V gene data show CDR1 as SGHVS and CDR2 as FNYEAQ. V was clipped by 6 bases and J by 7 bases; unmatched bases: 14. CDR3 coding DNA: TGTGCCAGCAGTCAGATGGGACTAGCGGGATCTCAGGTCGGGGAGCTGTTTTTT. It specifies CASSQMGLAGSQVGELFF.

The chain has TRBV7-2 and TRBJ2-7; D call uncertain. Looked up from germline, CDR1 is SGHTA and CDR2 is FQGNSA. This CDR3 has 11 amino acids. Between the trimmed V and J ends, which lost 5 bases and 6 bases, there was a span of 8 bases. The chain's CDR3 is CASSQVSEQYF. The CDR3 DNA follows: TGTGCCAGCAGCCAAGTGTCCGAGCAGTACTTC. Supplemented by reference TRBV7-2 and TRBJ2-7, the full variable domain reads GAGVSQSPSNKVTEKGKDVELRCDPISGHTALYWYRQSLGQGLEFLIYFQGNSAPDKSGLPSDRFSAERTGGSVSTLTIQRTQQEDSAVYLCASSQVSEQYFGPGTRLTVT.